What follows are 9 T cell receptor beta chains derived from one specimen sequenced in a study of radiotherapy plus CTLA-4 blockade in lung cancer. Profiling relied on immunoSEQ multiplex PCR, and the TCRdb table lists in-frame clones only, not all of them. Among about 39,000 clones listed, about four fifths were seen once. This specimen consisted of peripheral blood, obtained from a patient treated with radiotherapy plus ipilimumab. Receptor source: a human donor with non-small cell lung cancer that progressed on radiotherapy plus ipilimumab.

V gene TRBV7-3 combines with J gene TRBJ1-6; D may be TRBD1 (5 bases). The CDR3 is 13 residues long. The germline CDR1 and CDR2 sequences are SGHTA and FQGTGA. Between the trimmed V and J ends, which lost 1 base and 7 bases, there was a span of 5 bases. CDR3: CASSLKGNSPLHF. CDR3 DNA sequence: TGTGCCAGCAGCTTAAAGGGGAATTCACCCCTCCACTTT.

The V gene is TRBV15, the J gene TRBJ1-5; D perhaps matches TRBD1 (6 bases). V lost 8 bases to trimming and J lost 3 bases, with 11 bases between them. Germline CDR1 is LNHNV and CDR2 is YYDKDF (reference sequence). CDR3 length equals 13 residues. CDR3 protein: CATGGLHNQPQHF. The CDR3 DNA is TGTGCCACCGGGGGCCTGCACAATCAGCCCCAGCATTTT.

The V gene is TRBV21-1, the J gene TRBJ1-3; the D call in the table, TRBD1, was not verified against the DNA. TRBV21-1 is a pseudogene locus. CDR3 length: 15 residues. CDR3 in amino acids: CASTGQGCSGNTIYF. The CDR3 nucleotides read TGTGCCAGCACCGGACAGGGGTGCTCTGGAAACACCATATATTTT.

The rearrangement joins TRBV27 to TRBJ2-5, with D maybe TRBD2 (5 bases). The end of the DNA is better explained by TRBJ2-7, so the J call may be wrong. The CDR3 length is 13 residues. Germline CDR1 reads MNHEY; CDR2 reads SMNVEV (reference sequence). The CDR3 region has the DNA TGTGCCAGCAGTTTTGCCGGGGTCCACGAGCAGTACTTC. Translation: CASSFAGVHEQYF.

The chain uses TRBV5-1 and TRBJ2-7; a weak D match, TRBD1 (5 bases). V lost 5 bases and J 0 bases, leaving 9 bases between the germline ends. The CDR3 is made up of 13 amino acids. Per germline, CDR1 SGHRS and CDR2 YFSETQ. The CDR3: CASRDTSSYEQYF. CDR3 DNA: TGCGCCAGCAGGGACACGAGCTCCTACGAGCAGTACTTC.

This sequence joins TRBV6-5 and TRBJ1-6; TRBD1 is a possible D gene (5 bases). CDR1 is MNHEY and CDR2 is SVGAGI in the germline V gene. The length of the CDR3 is 15 residues. The V and J ends lost 1 base and 10 bases respectively, with 14 bases between them. The CDR3 region has the DNA TGTGCCAGCAGTTACTTGTCAGGGTCGGACTCACCCCTCCACTTT. It is translated as CASSYLSGSDSPLHF.

This chain joins TRBV7-3 and TRBJ1-1; 7 positions agree with TRBD1. With V trimmed by 5 bases and J by 1 base, 4 bases remained unmatched. From germline, CDR1 is SGHTA and CDR2 FQGTGA. The CDR3 has 14 residues. CDR3 DNA sequence: TGTGCCAGCAGCCCCGGACAGGCGAACACTGAAGCTTTCTTT. This translates into CASSPGQANTEAFF.

The gene calls are TRBV7-3 and TRBJ1-1, with 7 bases that match TRBD1. The germline gives CDR1 SGHTA, CDR2 FQGTGA. This CDR3 is built from 14 residues. V dropped 6 bases and J dropped 3; count of bases not matched to a gene: 7. The chain's CDR3 is CASSLGTADTEAFF. The CDR3 DNA reads as TGTGCCAGCAGTCTGGGGACAGCAGACACTGAAGCTTTCTTT.

The gene calls are TRBV7-2 and TRBJ2-7, with D perhaps matching TRBD2 (6 bases). CDR3 length: 14 residues. Trimming cost V 2 bases and J 4 bases, with 12 bases left between them. CDR1 and CDR2 (germline): SGHTA, FQGNSA. CDR3 residues: CASSLLEGPYEQYF. The CDR3 bases are TGTGCCAGCAGCTTATTGGAGGGGCCGTACGAGCAGTACTTC.